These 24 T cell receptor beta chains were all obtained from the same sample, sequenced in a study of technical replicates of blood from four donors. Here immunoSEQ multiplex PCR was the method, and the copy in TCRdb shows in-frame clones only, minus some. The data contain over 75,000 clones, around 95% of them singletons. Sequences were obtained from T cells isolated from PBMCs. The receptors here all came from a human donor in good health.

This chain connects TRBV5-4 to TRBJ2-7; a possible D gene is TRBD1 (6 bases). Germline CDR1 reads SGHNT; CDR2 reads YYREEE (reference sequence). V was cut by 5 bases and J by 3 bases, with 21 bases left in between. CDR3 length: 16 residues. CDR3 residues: CASRATTGQKSYEQYF. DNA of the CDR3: TGTGCCAGCAGAGCCACTACAGGGCAGAAGAGCTACGAGCAGTACTTC.

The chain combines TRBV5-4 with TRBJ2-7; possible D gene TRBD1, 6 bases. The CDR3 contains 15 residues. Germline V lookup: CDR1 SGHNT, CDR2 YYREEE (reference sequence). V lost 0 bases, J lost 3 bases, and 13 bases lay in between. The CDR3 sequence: CASSLEQGKYYEQYF. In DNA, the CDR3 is TGTGCCAGCAGCTTGGAGCAGGGGAAATACTACGAGCAGTACTTC.

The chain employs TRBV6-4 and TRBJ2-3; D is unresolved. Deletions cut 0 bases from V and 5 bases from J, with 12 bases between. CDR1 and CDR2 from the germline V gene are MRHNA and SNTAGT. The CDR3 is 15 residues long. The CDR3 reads CASSDSSLRGDTQYF. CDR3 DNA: TGTGCCAGCAGTGACTCAAGCCTTAGAGGAGATACGCAGTATTTT.

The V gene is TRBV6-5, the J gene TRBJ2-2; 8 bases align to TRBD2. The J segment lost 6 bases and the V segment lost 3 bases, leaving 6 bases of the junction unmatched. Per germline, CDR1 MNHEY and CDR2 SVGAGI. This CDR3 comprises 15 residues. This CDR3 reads CASSYHRGGPGELFF. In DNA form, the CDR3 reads TGTGCCAGCAGTTATCACCGGGGGGGGCCCGGGGAGCTGTTTTTT.

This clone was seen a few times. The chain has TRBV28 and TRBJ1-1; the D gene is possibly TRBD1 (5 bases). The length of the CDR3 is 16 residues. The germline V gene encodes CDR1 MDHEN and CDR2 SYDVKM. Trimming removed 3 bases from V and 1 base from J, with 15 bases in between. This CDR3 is CASSFRPGKGNTEAFF. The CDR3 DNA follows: TGTGCCAGCAGTTTTAGGCCAGGGAAGGGGAACACTGAAGCTTTCTTT.

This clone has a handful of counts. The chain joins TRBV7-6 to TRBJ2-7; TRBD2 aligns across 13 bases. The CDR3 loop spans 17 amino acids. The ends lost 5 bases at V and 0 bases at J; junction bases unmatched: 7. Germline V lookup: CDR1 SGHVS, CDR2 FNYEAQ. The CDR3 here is CASSPTSGGPSSYEQYF. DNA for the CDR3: TGTGCCAGCAGCCCGACTAGCGGGGGGCCGAGCTCCTACGAGCAGTACTTC.

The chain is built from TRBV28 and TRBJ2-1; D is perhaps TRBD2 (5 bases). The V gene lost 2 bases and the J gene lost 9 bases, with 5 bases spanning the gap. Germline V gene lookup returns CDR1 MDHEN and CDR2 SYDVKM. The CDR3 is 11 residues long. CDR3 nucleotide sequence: TGTGCCAGCAGTTTAGCGGGTGAGCAGTTCTTC. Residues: CASSLAGEQFF.

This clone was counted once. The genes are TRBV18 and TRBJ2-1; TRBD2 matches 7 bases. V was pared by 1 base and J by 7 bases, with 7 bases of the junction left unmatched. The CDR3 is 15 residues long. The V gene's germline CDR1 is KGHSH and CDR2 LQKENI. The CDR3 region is CASSPQSGGTNEQFF. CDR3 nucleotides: TGTGCCAGCTCACCACAATCGGGAGGAACGAATGAGCAGTTCTTC.

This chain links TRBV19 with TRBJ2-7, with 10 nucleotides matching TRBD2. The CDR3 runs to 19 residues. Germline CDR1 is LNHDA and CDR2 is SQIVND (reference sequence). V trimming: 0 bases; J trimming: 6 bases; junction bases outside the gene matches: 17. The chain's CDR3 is CASSIDWLAGVRPGCEQYF. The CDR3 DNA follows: TGTGCCAGTAGTATAGACTGGCTAGCGGGAGTACGGCCCGGATGCGAGCAGTACTTC. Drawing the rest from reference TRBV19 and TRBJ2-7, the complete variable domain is DGGITQSPKYLFRKEGQNVTLSCEQNLNHDAMYWYRQDPGQGLRLIYYSQIVNDFQKGDIAEGYSVSREKKESFPLTVTSAQKNPTAFYLCASSIDWLAGVRPGCEQYFGPGTRLTVT.

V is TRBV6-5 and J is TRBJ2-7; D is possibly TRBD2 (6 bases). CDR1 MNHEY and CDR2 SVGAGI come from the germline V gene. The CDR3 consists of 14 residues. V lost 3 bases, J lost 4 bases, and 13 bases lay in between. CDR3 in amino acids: CASSYMRGLYEQYF. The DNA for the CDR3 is TGTGCCAGCAGTTATATGCGGGGCTTGTACGAGCAGTACTTC.

In DNA, the CDR3 is TGTGCCAGCCACCGGGACAGGGGCTTGAATGAGCAGTTCTTC. It codes for CASHRDRGLNEQFF. The chain links TRBV6-6 to TRBJ2-1; 10 bases fit TRBD1. V shed 8 bases, J shed 7 bases, and the junction held 8 bases outside the gene matches. Germline lookup yields CDR1 MNHNY and CDR2 SVGAGI (reference sequence). The CDR3 sequence is 14 residues long.

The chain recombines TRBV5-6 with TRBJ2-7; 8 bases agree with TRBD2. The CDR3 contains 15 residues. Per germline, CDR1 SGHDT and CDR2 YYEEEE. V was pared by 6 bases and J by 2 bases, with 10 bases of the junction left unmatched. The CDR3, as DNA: TGTGCCAGCACCTCGGGTCGGGGGGGCGCCTACGAGCAGTACTTC. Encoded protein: CASTSGRGGAYEQYF.

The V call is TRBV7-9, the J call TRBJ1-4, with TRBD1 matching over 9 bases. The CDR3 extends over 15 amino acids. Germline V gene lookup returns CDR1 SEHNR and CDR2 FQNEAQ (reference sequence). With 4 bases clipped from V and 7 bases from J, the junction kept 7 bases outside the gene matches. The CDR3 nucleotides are TGTGCCAGCAGCTCCCGGGACAGGGACATTGAAAAACTGTTTTTT. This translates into CASSSRDRDIEKLFF.

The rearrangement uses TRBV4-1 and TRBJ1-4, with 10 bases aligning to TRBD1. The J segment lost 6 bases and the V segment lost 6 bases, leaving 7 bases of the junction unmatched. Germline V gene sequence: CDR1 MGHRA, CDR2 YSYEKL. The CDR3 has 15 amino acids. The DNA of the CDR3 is TGCGCCAGCAGAAAGGGGACAGGGGTTGATGAAAAACTGTTTTTT. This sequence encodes CASRKGTGVDEKLFF.

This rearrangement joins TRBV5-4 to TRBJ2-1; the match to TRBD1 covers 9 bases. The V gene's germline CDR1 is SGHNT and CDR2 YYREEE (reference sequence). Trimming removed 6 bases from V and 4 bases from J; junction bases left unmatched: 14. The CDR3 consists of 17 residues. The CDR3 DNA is TGTGCCAGCACCATGAACAGGGGGCTTAGCCCTTACAATGAGCAGTTCTTC. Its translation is CASTMNRGLSPYNEQFF.

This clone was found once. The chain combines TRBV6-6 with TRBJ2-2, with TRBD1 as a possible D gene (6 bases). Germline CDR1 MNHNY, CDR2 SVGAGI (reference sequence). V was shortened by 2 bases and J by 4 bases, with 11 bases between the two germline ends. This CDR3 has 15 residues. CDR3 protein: CASSYEGDLTGELFF. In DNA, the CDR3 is TGTGCCAGCAGTTACGAGGGGGATCTCACCGGGGAGCTGTTTTTT.

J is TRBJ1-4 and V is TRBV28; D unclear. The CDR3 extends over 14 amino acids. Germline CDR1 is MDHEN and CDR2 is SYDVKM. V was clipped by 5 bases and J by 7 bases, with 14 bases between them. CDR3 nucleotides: TGTGCCAGCAGTCGCGCAACTGGCGGTGAAAAACTGTTTTTT. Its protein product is CASSRATGGEKLFF. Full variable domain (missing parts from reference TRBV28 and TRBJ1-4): DVKVTQSSRYLVKRTGEKVFLECVQDMDHENMFWYRQDPGLGLRLIYFSYDVKMKEKGDIPEGYSVSREKKERFSLILESASTNQTSMYLCASSRATGGEKLFFGSGTQLSVL.

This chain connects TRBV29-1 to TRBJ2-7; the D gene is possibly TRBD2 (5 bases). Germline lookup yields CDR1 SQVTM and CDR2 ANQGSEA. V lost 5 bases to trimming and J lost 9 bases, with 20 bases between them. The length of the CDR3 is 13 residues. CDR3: CSVCLSAGGLQYF. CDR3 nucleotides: TGCAGCGTTTGTCTCTCCGCCGGCGGGTTGCAGTACTTC.

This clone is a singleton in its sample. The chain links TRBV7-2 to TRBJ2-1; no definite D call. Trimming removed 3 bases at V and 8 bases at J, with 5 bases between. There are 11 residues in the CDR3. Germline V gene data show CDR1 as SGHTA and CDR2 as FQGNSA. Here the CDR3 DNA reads TGTGCCAGCAGCTTTATGTATGAGCAGTTCTTC. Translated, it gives CASSFMYEQFF.

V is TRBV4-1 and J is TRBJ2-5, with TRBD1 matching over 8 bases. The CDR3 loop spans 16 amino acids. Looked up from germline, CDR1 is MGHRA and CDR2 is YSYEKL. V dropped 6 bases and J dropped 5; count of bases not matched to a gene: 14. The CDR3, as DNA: TGCGCCAGCAGGCAAACCGGGACAGGTACTTTGGAGACCCAGTACTTC. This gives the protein CASRQTGTGTLETQYF.

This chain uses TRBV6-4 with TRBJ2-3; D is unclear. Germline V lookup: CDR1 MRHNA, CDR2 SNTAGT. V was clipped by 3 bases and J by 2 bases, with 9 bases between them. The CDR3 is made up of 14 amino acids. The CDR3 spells CASSEWAFTDTQYF. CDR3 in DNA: TGTGCCAGCAGTGAGTGGGCATTCACAGATACGCAGTATTTT.

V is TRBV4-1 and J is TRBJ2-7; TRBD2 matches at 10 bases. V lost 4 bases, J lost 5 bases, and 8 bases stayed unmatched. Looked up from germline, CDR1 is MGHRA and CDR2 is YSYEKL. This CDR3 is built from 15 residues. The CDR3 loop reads CASSLLGLAGDEQYF. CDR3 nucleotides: TGCGCCAGCAGCCTCCTGGGGCTAGCGGGAGACGAGCAGTACTTC.

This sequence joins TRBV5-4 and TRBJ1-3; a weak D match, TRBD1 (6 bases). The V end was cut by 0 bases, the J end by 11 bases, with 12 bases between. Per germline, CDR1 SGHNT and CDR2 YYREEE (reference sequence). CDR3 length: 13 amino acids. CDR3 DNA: TGTGCCAGCAGCTTGGACCACAGGGAAGCCATATATTTT. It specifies CASSLDHREAIYF.

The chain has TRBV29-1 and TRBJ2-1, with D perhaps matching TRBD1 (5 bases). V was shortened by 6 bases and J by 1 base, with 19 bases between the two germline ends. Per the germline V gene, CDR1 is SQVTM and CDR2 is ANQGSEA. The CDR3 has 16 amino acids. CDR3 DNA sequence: TGCAGCGTCCCCATGAGTGGGGCGGATTCCTACAATGAGCAGTTCTTC. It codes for CSVPMSGADSYNEQFF.